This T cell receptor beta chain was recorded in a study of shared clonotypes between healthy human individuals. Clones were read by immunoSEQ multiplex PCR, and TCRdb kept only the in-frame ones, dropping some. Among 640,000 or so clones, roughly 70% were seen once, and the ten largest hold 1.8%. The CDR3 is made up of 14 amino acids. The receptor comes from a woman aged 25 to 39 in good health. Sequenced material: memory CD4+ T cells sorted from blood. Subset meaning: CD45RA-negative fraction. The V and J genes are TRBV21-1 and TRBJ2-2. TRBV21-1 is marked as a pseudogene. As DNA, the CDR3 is TGTGCCAGCAGCAAAGGGATGAACACCGGGGAGCTGTTTTTT. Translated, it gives CASSKGMNTGELFF.